The rows below give T cell receptor beta chains drawn from one sample of a study of shared clonotypes between healthy human individuals. Assay used: immunoSEQ multiplex PCR; TCRdb lists only in-frame clones, some missing. This table holds about 580,000 clones, 95% to 98% found once. Sequencing input: naive CD8+ T cells sorted from blood. The origin of the receptors is a man younger than 45 in good health. Each CDR3 is given with its conserved first and last residue. The D gene is left open where the match is weak. Clone size is given for some rows only: seen once, a few or many times, or a class if the clone is expanded.

CDR3 DNA: TGTGCCAGCAGCTTTTGGGGCGTTAGGGACAGGGATGGCGGGGAGCTGTTTTTT; CDR3 protein: CASSFWGVRDRDGGELFF; clone size: -; D gene: TRBD1; J gene: TRBJ2-2; V gene: TRBV5-4
CDR3 DNA: TGTGCCAGCAGTTTCCTCCCCACCGGACAGGGGGCAACTGAAGCTTTCTTT; CDR3 protein: CASSFLPTGQGATEAFF; clone size: -; D gene: TRBD1; J gene: TRBJ1-1; V gene: TRBV27
CDR3 DNA: TGTGCCAGCAGCTTAGGTGCCTCCCCTGCGTACGAGCAGTACTTC; CDR3 protein: CASSLGASPAYEQYF; clone size: once; D gene: -; J gene: TRBJ2-7; V gene: TRBV7-8
CDR3 DNA: TGCGCCAGCAGCCTGGAGGGACTAGCGGGAGGGGATGAGCAGTTCTTC; CDR3 protein: CASSLEGLAGGDEQFF; clone size: -; D gene: TRBD2; J gene: TRBJ2-1; V gene: TRBV5-1
CDR3 DNA: TGTGCCAACGGGACAGGGGGCGGGATGGCCCAGTACTTC; CDR3 protein: CANGTGGGMAQYF; clone size: -; D gene: TRBD1; J gene: TRBJ2-5; V gene: TRBV10-3
CDR3 DNA: TGTGCCAGCAGCCCCGGGGTTGGGAGCTCCTACAATGAGCAGTTCTTC; CDR3 protein: CASSPGVGSSYNEQFF; clone size: -; D gene: -; J gene: TRBJ2-1; V gene: TRBV7-9
CDR3 DNA: TGTGCCAGCAGTTTAATGGGAGTCGGTCAGCCCCAGCATTTT; CDR3 protein: CASSLMGVGQPQHF; clone size: -; D gene: -; J gene: TRBJ1-5; V gene: TRBV27
CDR3 DNA: TGCGCCAGCAGCCATCAGGGGTTCACCGGGGAGCTGTTTTTT; CDR3 protein: CASSHQGFTGELFF; clone size: -; D gene: -; J gene: TRBJ2-2; V gene: TRBV4-1
CDR3 DNA: TGTGCCAGCAGCTTAGGTCTGTCCACGGGGGTGAGCTCCTACAATGAGCAGTTCTTC; CDR3 protein: CASSLGLSTGVSSYNEQFF; clone size: -; D gene: -; J gene: TRBJ2-1; V gene: TRBV7-9
CDR3 DNA: TGTGCCAGCAGCTTAGCGCGGGGGTACGAGCAGTTCTTC; CDR3 protein: CASSLARGYEQFF; clone size: -; D gene: TRBD2; J gene: TRBJ2-1; V gene: TRBV7-2
CDR3 DNA: TGTGCCAGCAGACGGGCTACCCTCAACAATGAGCAGTTCTTC; CDR3 protein: CASRRATLNNEQFF; clone size: -; D gene: -; J gene: TRBJ2-1; V gene: TRBV27
CDR3 DNA: TGTGCCAGCAGCCGTAAGGTCTACGAGCAGTACTTC; CDR3 protein: CASSRKVYEQYF; clone size: -; D gene: -; J gene: TRBJ2-7; V gene: TRBV7-9
CDR3 DNA: TGTGCCAGCAGCCGATTGCCCGGGACTAGCGAACGTACCGGGGAGCTGTTTTTT; CDR3 protein: CASSRLPGTSERTGELFF; clone size: -; D gene: TRBD2; J gene: TRBJ2-2; V gene: TRBV7-9
CDR3 DNA: TGTGCCAGCGATTCCAAGGGGACCGAAGAGACCCAGTACTTC; CDR3 protein: CASDSKGTEETQYF; clone size: -; D gene: -; J gene: TRBJ2-5; V gene: TRBV28
CDR3 DNA: TGTGCCAGCAGCTTAGAAACCACAAGCTCCTACAATGAGCAGTTCTTC; CDR3 protein: CASSLETTSSYNEQFF; clone size: -; D gene: -; J gene: TRBJ2-1; V gene: TRBV11-2
CDR3 DNA: TGTGCCAGCAGCCAAGGGCAGTTTCCTTCAGACGAGCAGTACTTC; CDR3 protein: CASSQGQFPSDEQYF; clone size: -; D gene: -; J gene: TRBJ2-7; V gene: TRBV14
CDR3 DNA: TGTGCCAGCAGCGAAAGTTCTAGCGGGAGGAAGGATACGCAGTATTTT; CDR3 protein: CASSESSSGRKDTQYF; clone size: -; D gene: TRBD2; J gene: TRBJ2-3; V gene: TRBV7-9
CDR3 DNA: TGTGCCAGCAGCCTCGAGGGTCCCGGGGAAAACATTCAGTACTTC; CDR3 protein: CASSLEGPGENIQYF; clone size: -; D gene: -; J gene: TRBJ2-4; V gene: TRBV6-6
CDR3 DNA: TGTGCCAGCTCACCGGGGGTCGCCTGGGGAAACACCATATATTTT; CDR3 protein: CASSPGVAWGNTIYF; clone size: once; D gene: -; J gene: TRBJ1-3; V gene: TRBV18
CDR3 DNA: TGCGCCAGCAGCCCGGGGCAGGGGGCAATTGAAGATACGCAGTATTTT; CDR3 protein: CASSPGQGAIEDTQYF; clone size: once; D gene: TRBD1; J gene: TRBJ2-3; V gene: TRBV4-1
CDR3 DNA: TGTGCCAGCAGTGAATATCACGAACAGGTAGAGACCCAGTACTTC; CDR3 protein: CASSEYHEQVETQYF; clone size: -; D gene: -; J gene: TRBJ2-5; V gene: TRBV25-1
CDR3 DNA: TGTGCCAGCAGCCCCAGGACTAGCGGAACTCCCACAGATACGCAGTATTTT; CDR3 protein: CASSPRTSGTPTDTQYF; clone size: -; D gene: TRBD2; J gene: TRBJ2-3; V gene: TRBV11-2
CDR3 DNA: TGTGCCAGCAGCACAGGGGTCACTGAAGCTTTCTTT; CDR3 protein: CASSTGVTEAFF; clone size: -; D gene: TRBD1; J gene: TRBJ1-1; V gene: TRBV6-5
CDR3 DNA: TGTGCCAGCAGAAAAATGGGACAGGACTCCTACAATGAGCAGTTCTTC; CDR3 protein: CASRKMGQDSYNEQFF; clone size: -; D gene: TRBD1; J gene: TRBJ2-1; V gene: TRBV27
CDR3 DNA: TGCGCCAGCAGCCCCGAACTAGCGGGAACTTCCTACGAGCAGTACTTC; CDR3 protein: CASSPELAGTSYEQYF; clone size: -; D gene: TRBD2; J gene: TRBJ2-7; V gene: TRBV4-1
CDR3 DNA: TGTGCCAGCAGCGTAGGAATCGAGCAGTTCTTC; CDR3 protein: CASSVGIEQFF; clone size: -; D gene: -; J gene: TRBJ2-1; V gene: TRBV9
CDR3 DNA: TGTGCCAGCAGGGGGACAGGCGTGGGGTCCTCTCGTAGGCTGTTTTTT; CDR3 protein: CASRGTGVGSSRRLFF; clone size: -; D gene: TRBD1; J gene: TRBJ2-2; V gene: TRBV2
CDR3 DNA: TGTGCCAGCAGGAGAGACAGGGACTTATATCGCAATCAGCCCCAGCATTTT; CDR3 protein: CASRRDRDLYRNQPQHF; clone size: -; D gene: TRBD1; J gene: TRBJ1-5; V gene: TRBV2
CDR3 DNA: TGTGCCAGCAGCTCGACAGGGCACGGCAATCAGCCCCAGCATTTT; CDR3 protein: CASSSTGHGNQPQHF; clone size: -; D gene: TRBD1; J gene: TRBJ1-5; V gene: TRBV7-9
CDR3 DNA: TGTGCCAGCAGCTCGGGGGGGCGGCCGGGCACAGATACGCAGTATTTT; CDR3 protein: CASSSGGRPGTDTQYF; clone size: -; D gene: TRBD2; J gene: TRBJ2-3; V gene: TRBV7-8
CDR3 DNA: TGTGCCAGCAGCTCCGGGGGGAGCTCCTACGAGCAGTACTTC; CDR3 protein: CASSSGGSSYEQYF; clone size: -; D gene: TRBD2; J gene: TRBJ2-7; V gene: TRBV9
CDR3 DNA: TGTGCCAGCAGCTTGGGGGGACTCTACGAGCAGTACTTC; CDR3 protein: CASSLGGLYEQYF; clone size: -; D gene: -; J gene: TRBJ2-7; V gene: TRBV5-8
CDR3 DNA: TGCAGCGTTGAATTGGGGGATAGCGGGAGGAGTACAGATACGCAGTATTTT; CDR3 protein: CSVELGDSGRSTDTQYF; clone size: -; D gene: TRBD2; J gene: TRBJ2-3; V gene: TRBV29-1
CDR3 DNA: TGCGCCAGCAGCCAAACATTGAATGAGCAGTTCTTC; CDR3 protein: CASSQTLNEQFF; clone size: -; D gene: -; J gene: TRBJ2-1; V gene: TRBV4-1
CDR3 DNA: TGTGCCAGCAGTGACCCGACAGTAATGAGGACTGAAGCTTTCTTT; CDR3 protein: CASSDPTVMRTEAFF; clone size: -; D gene: -; J gene: TRBJ1-1; V gene: TRBV2
CDR3 DNA: TGCAGCGTTGAGGGAGGGAGGGAGTACAATGAGCAGTTCTTC; CDR3 protein: CSVEGGREYNEQFF; clone size: -; D gene: TRBD2; J gene: TRBJ2-1; V gene: TRBV29-1
CDR3 DNA: TGTGCCAGCTCACCGCAACCCCCTAGCGGGGGAGACTTTGGAAATGAGCAGTTCTTC; CDR3 protein: CASSPQPPSGGDFGNEQFF; clone size: -; D gene: TRBD2; J gene: TRBJ2-1; V gene: TRBV18
CDR3 DNA: TGTGCCAGCAGTCGAACCCTGAACACCGGGGAGCTGTTTTTT; CDR3 protein: CASSRTLNTGELFF; clone size: -; D gene: -; J gene: TRBJ2-2; V gene: TRBV27
CDR3 DNA: TGTGCCAGCACCGAGGGGGCGGGACACGGGGAGCTGTTTTTT; CDR3 protein: CASTEGAGHGELFF; clone size: -; D gene: -; J gene: TRBJ2-2; V gene: TRBV25-1
CDR3 DNA: TGTGCCAGCAGTACTCGACGGCTGACTTATAGCAATCAGCCCCAGCATTTT; CDR3 protein: CASSTRRLTYSNQPQHF; clone size: -; D gene: -; J gene: TRBJ1-5; V gene: TRBV28
CDR3 DNA: TGTGCCAGCAGCTTAGATGGGGGGGGCAATCAGCCCCAGCATTTT; CDR3 protein: CASSLDGGGNQPQHF; clone size: -; D gene: -; J gene: TRBJ1-5; V gene: TRBV11-2
CDR3 DNA: TGTGCCAGCAGCCCCCGAGGGGGCGACACCGGGGAGCTGTTTTTT; CDR3 protein: CASSPRGGDTGELFF; clone size: -; D gene: TRBD1; J gene: TRBJ2-2; V gene: TRBV11-3
CDR3 DNA: TGCGCCAGCAGCCAAGTGGGGGTAGGGGCTGGGAACATTCAGTACTTC; CDR3 protein: CASSQVGVGAGNIQYF; clone size: once; D gene: -; J gene: TRBJ2-4; V gene: TRBV4-1
CDR3 DNA: TGTGCCAGCAGGGACAGGGGGTACAATGAGCAGTTCTTC; CDR3 protein: CASRDRGYNEQFF; clone size: -; D gene: TRBD1; J gene: TRBJ2-1; V gene: TRBV2
CDR3 DNA: TGTGCCAGCAGCCTGACCCCCACCTACGAGCAGTACTTC; CDR3 protein: CASSLTPTYEQYF; clone size: -; D gene: -; J gene: TRBJ2-7; V gene: TRBV7-2
CDR3 DNA: TGTGCCAGCAGCACCAGGACTAGAAATGAGCAGTTCTTC; CDR3 protein: CASSTRTRNEQFF; clone size: -; D gene: TRBD2; J gene: TRBJ2-1; V gene: TRBV7-9
CDR3 DNA: TGTGCCAGCAGGACAGGAGTCCACGAGCAGTACTTC; CDR3 protein: CASRTGVHEQYF; clone size: -; D gene: -; J gene: TRBJ2-7; V gene: TRBV27